This T cell receptor (beta chain) was documented in a study of vaccination effects on CD4 cells after COVID-19. For the study at large: Each participant was given two doses of one vaccine (BNT162b2 or mRNA-1273).

Profiling relied on immunoSEQ multiplex PCR, and the TCRdb table lists in-frame clones only, not all of them. The sample carries about 41,000 clones, around 77% recorded once. To note about this clone: What it recognizes is unknown.

V was trimmed by 8 bases and J by 2 bases, leaving 11 bases between them. The germline gives CDR1 SNHLY, CDR2 FYNNEI. The CDR3 has 13 residues. Before sequencing, viral peptide pools were used by the ViraFEST assay to expand antigen-specific CD4+ T cells. Culture proceeded for under twelve days, and CD4+ T cells were then isolated. Among the vaccine recipients, none had a prior SARS-CoV-2 infection, and nucleocapsid antibodies were negative. PBMC cultures contained about 1.9 million cells per well, about 10 IU/ml IL-2 and around 9.9 ug/ml peptides. At days 3 and 7, half of the medium was exchanged for IL-2 medium.

This sequence was found in a human donor who received a COVID-19 vaccine. This chain uses TRBV2 with TRBJ2-3, with D uncertain. Material: CD4+ T cells from PBMCs cultured with HCoV-NL63 spike peptides, obtained before COVID-19 vaccination. CDR3 sequence: CASSLEFTDTQYF. Written as DNA, the CDR3 is TGTGCCAGCTCCTTGGAGTTCACAGATACGCAGTATTTT.